The 30 T cell receptor beta chains reported below all come from one sample, sequenced in a study of T cells in Graves' hyperthyroidism and ophthalmopathy. TCR beta CDR3 region amplification was performed from RNA transcripts. The HTBI primer set drove a first-round RT-PCR of the TCR CDR3. TCRdb redid the calling of the multiplex PCR reads with MiXCR, one entry per CDR3 protein. The sample includes hundreds of thousands of distinct CDR3 sequences, 13% to 15% seen only once; the top ten take 9.5% to 15%. Sequenced material: blood. The receptors derive from a woman aged 45-65 years with Graves' ophthalmopathy.

This clonotype was observed a few times. The chain combines TRBV7-2 with TRBJ2-1, with 7 bases matching TRBD2. Germline V gene lookup returns CDR1 SGHTA and CDR2 FQGNSA. This CDR3 is 14 amino acids long. The J segment lost 4 bases and the V segment lost 7 bases, leaving 7 bases of the junction unmatched. Here the CDR3 reads CASNLGGVYNEQFF. In nucleotides, the CDR3 is TGTGCCAGCAACCTGGGGGGGGTATACAATGAGCAGTTCTTC.

The chain couples TRBV19 to TRBJ2-3; D could derive from TRBD1 or TRBD2 (6 bases each). V was cut by 7 bases and J by 14 bases, with 19 bases left in between. Looked up from germline, CDR1 is LNHDA and CDR2 is SQIVND (reference sequence). CDR3 size: 12 residues. CDR3 protein: CASIGRGRQSYF. The CDR3 nucleotides read TGTGCCAGTATTGGACGGGGGCGACAATCGTATTTT.

This clonotype was seen a handful of times. The gene calls are TRBV4-3 and TRBJ2-7; D call uncertain. The CDR3 loop spans 16 amino acids. The V gene's germline CDR1 is LGHNA and CDR2 YSLEER. Trimming stripped 0 bases from V and 0 bases from J, with 12 bases between. Written as DNA, the CDR3 is TGCGCCAGCAGCCAAGATAACGCCCAGCCCTCCTACGAGCAGTACTTC. This translates into CASSQDNAQPSYEQYF.

This clonotype has a handful of counts. The rearrangement joins TRBV6-2 or TRBV6-3 to TRBJ2-1; TRBD2 agrees at 12 bases. The V and J ends lost 2 bases and 1 base, in that order; junction bases with no gene match: 6. This CDR3 comprises 18 residues. Germline V gene data show CDR1 as MNHEY and CDR2 as SVGEGT. The CDR3, as DNA: TGTGCCAGCAGTTACAGGCGCCTAGCGGGGGGGTCCTACAATGAGCAGTTCTTC. Translated, it gives CASSYRRLAGGSYNEQFF.

The sample holds many counts of this clonotype. The chain carries TRBV28 and TRBJ1-1; 8 nucleotides line up with TRBD1. V was clipped by 4 bases and J by 9 bases; unmatched bases: 16. Germline V gene sequence: CDR1 MDHEN, CDR2 SYDVKM. The CDR3 loop spans 16 amino acids. For the CDR3, the DNA is TGTGCCAGCAGTTCCCCCTCGACAGGGGTCGACTTAAAAGCTTTCTTT. Residues: CASSSPSTGVDLKAFF. The complete variable domain, with remaining parts taken from reference TRBV28 and TRBJ1-1, reads DVKVTQSSRYLVKRTGEKVFLECVQDMDHENMFWYRQDPGLGLRLIYFSYDVKMKEKGDIPEGYSVSREKKERFSLILESASTNQTSMYLCASSSPSTGVDLKAFFGQGTRLTVV.

This clonotype has ten or more counts. The chain recombines TRBV6-2 or TRBV6-3 with TRBJ2-7; D not resolved. Germline V gene data show CDR1 as MNHEY and CDR2 as SVGEGT. The CDR3 sequence is 14 residues long. The V gene lost 4 bases and the J gene lost 0 bases, with 10 bases spanning the gap. The CDR3 region is CASSLLDVSYEQYF. The CDR3 DNA follows: TGTGCCAGCAGTTTGCTGGACGTCTCCTACGAGCAGTACTTC.

The CDR3 nucleotides are TGTGCCAGCAGCTTAGAGGAGACAGGTCGGCATCAGCCCCAGCATTTT. Translated: CASSLEETGRHQPQHF. The rearrangement joins TRBV7-2 to TRBJ1-5; D might be TRBD1 (6 bases). CDR3 length: 16 residues. The V end lost 1 base, the J end lost 5 bases, and 15 bases lay between the germline ends. Per germline, CDR1 SGHTA and CDR2 FQGNSA.

The chain links TRBV4-1 to TRBJ1-4, with D tentatively TRBD1 (5 bases). V was cut by 0 bases and J by 10 bases, with 15 bases left in between. This CDR3 spans 15 amino acids. In germline, CDR1 is MGHRA, CDR2 YSYEKL. In DNA, the CDR3 is TGCGCCAGCAGCCAAGATGACAGAGAAAGGGGAAAACTGTTTTTT. Translated, it gives CASSQDDRERGKLFF.

Concerning this clonotype itself: A clone one base away is much larger, so this may be a read error. The chain links TRBV6-1 to TRBJ2-5; D ambiguous. Trimming stripped 5 bases from V and 4 bases from J, with 17 bases between. Germline-derived CDR1 and CDR2 are MNHNS and SASEGT. The CDR3 has 15 residues. This chain's CDR3 is CASSTSQPGRETQYF. CDR3 sequence (DNA): TGTGCCAGCAGTACTTCCCAGCCCGGACGAGAGACCCAGTACTTC.

V usage is TRBV19 and J usage is TRBJ1-4, with D possibly being TRBD1 (5 bases). The CDR3 covers 12 residues. Trimming took off 7 bases at V and 11 bases at J, with 14 bases between the two ends. CDR1 is LNHDA, CDR2 SQIVND, per germline (reference sequence). CDR3 loop: CASNLRGDKLFF. The CDR3 coding sequence is TGTGCCAGTAACCTTCGGGGGGATAAACTGTTTTTT.

The genes are TRBV4-3 and TRBJ1-2, with D possibly TRBD1 on 5 matching bases. The CDR3 consists of 16 residues. V was trimmed by 3 bases and J by 2 bases, leaving 16 bases between them. CDR1 is LGHNA, CDR2 YSLEER, per germline. The CDR3 bases are TGCGCCAGCAGCCACGCGCGAGGGGCAATCAACTATGGCTACACCTTC. Encoded protein: CASSHARGAINYGYTF.

The chain uses TRBV7-2 and TRBJ1-3, with 8 bases matching TRBD1. Per germline, CDR1 SGHTA and CDR2 FQGNSA. The CDR3 consists of 15 residues. J was trimmed by 4 bases and V by 2 bases; bases with no gene match: 4. The CDR3 is CASSLPGTGGNTIYF. Here the CDR3 DNA reads TGTGCCAGCAGCTTACCCGGGACAGGCGGAAACACCATATATTTT. The full variable domain, its missing parts supplied by reference TRBV7-2 and TRBJ1-3, is GAGVSQSPSNKVTEKGKDVELRCDPISGHTALYWYRQSLGQGLEFLIYFQGNSAPDKSGLPSDRFSAERTGGSVSTLTIQRTQQEDSAVYLCASSLPGTGGNTIYFGEGSWLTVV.

This sequence joins TRBV29-1 and TRBJ2-1, with 11 positions matching TRBD1. Germline V gene lookup returns CDR1 SQVTM and CDR2 ANQGSEA. Trimming at V came to 6 bases and at J to 6 bases, leaving 22 bases not matched to a gene. The CDR3 is 19 residues long. DNA for the CDR3: TGCAGCGTGCCCGGACAGGGGGCGAATAGCGGGAGACCTTTCAATGAGCAGTTCTTC. Encoded protein: CSVPGQGANSGRPFNEQFF.

The sample holds many counts of this clonotype. This sequence joins TRBV7-9 and TRBJ2-5; 8 bases are a match to TRBD1. In germline, CDR1 is SEHNR, CDR2 FQNEAQ (reference sequence). Trimming cost V 5 bases and J 2 bases; bases outside gene matches: 4. The CDR3 is 14 residues long. The CDR3 region is CASSVDRGQETQYF. The CDR3 DNA sequence: TGTGCCAGCAGCGTAGACAGGGGTCAAGAGACCCAGTACTTC.

This clonotype was recorded many times. This chain links TRBV28 with TRBJ2-5, with 9 positions matching TRBD2. In germline, CDR1 is MDHEN, CDR2 SYDVKM. V lost 5 bases, J lost 6 bases, and 10 bases stayed unmatched. The CDR3 is made up of 15 amino acids. The CDR3 coding sequence is TGTGCCAGCAGTAGACTAGCGGCGGGCCGAAAGACCCAGTACTTC. It yields the protein CASSRLAAGRKTQYF.

This clonotype was detected many times. The J gene is TRBJ2-4, the V gene TRBV28; D is unclear. The CDR3 has 14 residues. The V and J ends lost 5 bases and 1 base respectively, with 9 bases between them. From germline, CDR1 is MDHEN and CDR2 SYDVKM. The CDR3, as DNA: TGTGCCAGCAGTCCCCAAGCGGCCAAAAACATTCAGTACTTC. Translation gives CASSPQAAKNIQYF.

In its sample, this clonotype was seen many times. This chain connects TRBV7-3 to TRBJ2-3; 10 nucleotides align to TRBD2. This CDR3 comprises 14 residues. With 4 bases clipped from V and 5 bases from J, the junction kept 3 bases outside the gene matches. Per germline, CDR1 SGHTA and CDR2 FQGTGA. This CDR3 reads CASSSRLAGDTQYF. DNA of the CDR3: TGTGCCAGCAGCTCCCGACTAGCGGGAGATACGCAGTATTTT. Combining the CDR3 with reference TRBV7-3 and TRBJ2-3 gives the whole variable domain GAGVSQTPSNKVTEKGKYVELRCDPISGHTALYWYRQSLGQGPEFLIYFQGTGAADDSGLPNDRFFAVRPEGSVSTLKIQRTERGDSAVYLCASSSRLAGDTQYFGPGTRLTVL.

This clonotype was counted many times. The chain employs TRBV6-1 and TRBJ1-1; 8 positions match TRBD1. V lost 5 bases to trimming and J lost 6 bases; unmatched junction nucleotides: 8. The CDR3 has 14 residues. Germline V gene data show CDR1 as MNHNS and CDR2 as SASEGT. The DNA for the CDR3 is TGTGCCAGCAGTCGACACAGGGGGTCCCCTGAAGCTTTCTTT. Translation gives CASSRHRGSPEAFF.

This clonotype showed up many times. The rearrangement uses TRBV3-1 and TRBJ1-1, with D hard to call. Trimming took off 1 base at V and 6 bases at J, with 6 bases between the two ends. The CDR3 loop spans 12 amino acids. CDR1 and CDR2 (germline): LGHDT, YNNKEL (reference sequence). The CDR3 coding sequence is TGTGCCAGCAGCCAAGGAAGGCCTGAAGCTTTCTTT. Encoded protein: CASSQGRPEAFF.

This clonotype was observed many times. The V and J genes are TRBV28 and TRBJ1-5; D call uncertain. Germline CDR1 MDHEN, CDR2 SYDVKM. V was trimmed by 2 bases and J by 1 base, leaving 9 bases between them. The CDR3 totals 15 residues. This CDR3 is CASSLRVGSNQPQHF. The CDR3 DNA reads as TGTGCCAGCAGTTTAAGGGTCGGGAGCAATCAGCCCCAGCATTTT.

This clonotype was seen many times. This sequence joins TRBV12-3 or TRBV12-4 and TRBJ2-3; D is ambiguous. There are 14 residues in the CDR3. V shed 10 bases and J shed 2 bases, with 16 bases lying between them. In DNA form, the CDR3 reads TGTGCCACATGTGACGCCGGTTCCACAGATACGCAGTATTTT. Translating gives CATCDAGSTDTQYF.

This clonotype was detected many times. The V call is TRBV30, the J call TRBJ1-5, with no clear D. Between the trimmed V and J ends, which lost 1 base and 4 bases, there was a span of 8 bases. The CDR3 has 13 residues. From germline, CDR1 is GTSNPN and CDR2 SVGIG (reference sequence). CDR3 in amino acids: CAWSGLANQPQHF. As DNA, the CDR3 is TGTGCCTGGAGTGGGCTTGCGAATCAGCCCCAGCATTTT.

This clonotype was seen a few times. The V and J genes are TRBV13 and TRBJ2-1; D is unresolved. Per germline, CDR1 PRHDT and CDR2 FYEKMQ (reference sequence). The CDR3 totals 18 residues. Trimming removed 0 bases from V and 0 bases from J, with 15 bases in between. The CDR3 DNA reads as TGTGCCAGCAGCTTAGGTTATTTCAGGACCAGCTCCTACAATGAGCAGTTCTTC. It encodes CASSLGYFRTSSYNEQFF.

This clonotype was counted at least ten times. The chain recombines TRBV18 with TRBJ1-5; D uncertain. The V end was cut by 2 bases, the J end by 1 base, with 3 bases between. Per germline, CDR1 KGHSH and CDR2 LQKENI. The CDR3 is 13 amino acids. CDR3 in DNA: TGTGCCAGCTCACCAGGGAGCAATCAGCCCCAGCATTTT. Translation: CASSPGSNQPQHF.

The V and J genes are TRBV5-6 and TRBJ2-2; no clear D. The CDR3 extends over 16 amino acids. V lost 0 bases to trimming and J lost 4 bases, with 13 bases between them. The germline CDR1 and CDR2 sequences are SGHDT and YYEEEE. The CDR3 reads CASSLVWGASTGELFF. The CDR3 DNA is TGTGCCAGCAGCTTGGTGTGGGGTGCGAGCACCGGGGAGCTGTTTTTT.

The table lists this clonotype with many counts. This chain joins TRBV29-1 and TRBJ2-5, with 10 nucleotides matching TRBD1. After removal of 6 bases from V and 4 bases from J, the junction contained 5 bases not matched to a gene. Germline V gene sequence: CDR1 SQVTM, CDR2 ANQGSEA. This CDR3 has 13 residues. CDR3 in DNA: TGCAGCGTGGGACAGGGGAGGAGAGAGACCCAGTACTTC. Residues: CSVGQGRRETQYF.

This clonotype was detected many times. The chain has TRBV11-3 and TRBJ2-1, with 9 bases that match TRBD1. V shed 1 base and J 4 bases; nucleotides not matched to a gene: 8. Germline V gene sequence: CDR1 SGHNT, CDR2 YENEEA. The CDR3 is 17 residues long. Here the CDR3 DNA reads TGTGCCAGCAGCTTAGGTCACGACAGGGGGGAATACAATGAGCAGTTCTTC. Translation: CASSLGHDRGEYNEQFF.

This clonotype was seen ten or more times. This chain connects TRBV20-1 to TRBJ1-6; 11 bases fit TRBD1. With V trimmed by 2 bases and J by 6 bases, 6 bases remained unmatched. Germline CDR1 reads DFQATT; CDR2 reads SNEGSKA (reference sequence). The CDR3 runs to 16 residues. The CDR3 sequence: CSARTTGTGGNSPLHF. The CDR3 DNA reads as TGCAGTGCTAGAACTACCGGGACAGGGGGTAATTCACCCCTCCACTTT.

In this sample, this clonotype turned up a few times. This chain joins TRBV6-5 and TRBJ2-6; D is uncertain. V lost 2 bases, J lost 0 bases, and 26 bases lay in between. Germline lookup yields CDR1 MNHEY and CDR2 SVGAGI. The CDR3 extends over 22 amino acids. The CDR3 region has the DNA TGTGCCAGCAGTTACGAGGTGGGCGGATCGACTCCTTTTAACTCTGGGGCCAACGTCCTGACTTTC. Protein: CASSYEVGGSTPFNSGANVLTF.

In this sample, this clonotype turned up many times. The chain couples TRBV7-2 to TRBJ2-5; a weak D match, TRBD1 (6 bases). V lost 0 bases to trimming and J lost 0 bases, with 8 bases between them. The CDR3 totals 15 residues. Germline V CDR1 and CDR2: SGHTA, FQGNSA. CDR3 bases: TGTGCCAGCAGCTTAGCACAGGGATACCAAGAGACCCAGTACTTC. Amino acid sequence: CASSLAQGYQETQYF.